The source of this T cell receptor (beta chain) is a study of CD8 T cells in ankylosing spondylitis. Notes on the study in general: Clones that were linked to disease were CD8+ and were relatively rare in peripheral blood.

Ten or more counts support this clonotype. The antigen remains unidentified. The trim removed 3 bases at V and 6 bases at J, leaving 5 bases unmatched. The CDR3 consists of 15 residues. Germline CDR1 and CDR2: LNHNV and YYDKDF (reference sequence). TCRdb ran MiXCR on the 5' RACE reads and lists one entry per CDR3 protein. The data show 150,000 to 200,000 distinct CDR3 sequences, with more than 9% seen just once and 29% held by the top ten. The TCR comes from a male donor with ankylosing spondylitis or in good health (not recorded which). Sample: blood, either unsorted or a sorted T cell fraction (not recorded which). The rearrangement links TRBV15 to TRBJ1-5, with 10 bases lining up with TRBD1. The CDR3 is CATSSQGQGGQPQHF. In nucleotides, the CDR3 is TGTGCCACCAGCAGCCAAGGACAGGGGGGTCAGCCCCAGCATTTT.